Each of the 10 T cell receptor beta chains below was sequenced from the same sample in a study of cytomegalovirus exposure and HLA in healthy donors. Sequencing used immunoSEQ multiplex PCR; TCRdb keeps in-frame clones, though not all of them. The table records fewer than 200,000 clones, about 90% of them present only once. Input material: PBMCs. The receptors shown here come from a woman between 18 and 30 years old in good health and CMV-seropositive.

This chain connects TRBV9 to TRBJ1-2; possibly TRBD1 for D (6 bases). This CDR3 has 14 amino acids. Germline V CDR1 and CDR2: SGDLS, YYNGEE. With 0 bases removed from V and 4 bases from J, the gap between germline ends came to 10 bases. CDR3 protein: CASSVAQDSYGYTF. CDR3 bases: TGTGCCAGCAGCGTAGCTCAGGACAGCTATGGCTACACCTTC.

The chain carries TRBV10-2 and TRBJ1-5, with D uncertain. Trimming left V 1 base short and J 2 bases short, with 12 bases between. Per the germline V gene, CDR1 is WSHSY and CDR2 is SAAADI. The CDR3 runs 16 residues. The CDR3 DNA reads TGCGCCAGCAGTGAGTGGGCAGGCAGAGGCAATCAGCCCCAGCATTTT. Protein sequence: CASSEWAGRGNQPQHF.

This rearrangement joins TRBV6-5 to TRBJ1-2; 7 nucleotides line up with TRBD1. The CDR3 loop spans 16 amino acids. V lost 1 base and J lost 0; bases outside the gene matches: 5. The germline gives CDR1 MNHEY, CDR2 SVGAGI. CDR3 loop: CASSYYRTGANYGYTF. The CDR3 DNA sequence: TGTGCCAGCAGTTACTATCGGACAGGTGCTAACTATGGCTACACCTTC.

The count of this clone is one. V and J are TRBV6-6 and TRBJ1-2; 11 bases line up with TRBD1. This CDR3 contains 15 residues. The V and J ends lost 4 bases and 4 bases, in that order; junction bases with no gene match: 5. Germline V gene sequence: CDR1 MNHNY, CDR2 SVGAGI (reference sequence). The CDR3 bases are TGTGCCAGCAGTTCGGGACAGGGGGTGTCCTATGGCTACACCTTC. This encodes CASSSGQGVSYGYTF.

V usage is TRBV4-2 and J usage is TRBJ2-1, with TRBD2 as a possible D gene (6 bases). The germline gives CDR1 LGHNA, CDR2 YNFKEQ. The CDR3 consists of 12 residues. Trimming stripped 4 bases from V and 9 bases from J, with 10 bases between. CDR3 sequence (DNA): TGTGCCAGCAGCCGCGGGGCAACTGAGCAGTTCTTC. Protein sequence: CASSRGATEQFF.

V gene TRBV21-1 combines with J gene TRBJ2-7; the DNA was not compared with TRBD1, the D call given in the table. TRBV21-1 is noted as a pseudogene. This CDR3 comprises 15 residues. The CDR3 DNA is TGTGCCAGCAGCAAACCTGCAGGGGCCTCCTACGAGCAGTACTTC. The encoded protein is CASSKPAGASYEQYF.

The chain recombines TRBV29-1 with TRBJ2-1; 10 positions agree with TRBD2. Germline CDR1 reads SQVTM; CDR2 reads ANQGSEA. CDR3 length: 14 amino acids. V dropped 4 bases and J dropped 7; count of bases not matched to a gene: 7. The DNA of the CDR3 is TGCAGCGTTGCCAGCGGGAGGGCCGGAAATGAGCAGTTCTTC. It encodes CSVASGRAGNEQFF.

This rearrangement joins TRBV4-1 to TRBJ1-5, with 7 bases aligning to TRBD1. There are 14 residues in the CDR3. Per germline, CDR1 MGHRA and CDR2 YSYEKL. Trimming at V came to 6 bases and at J to 1 base, leaving 3 bases not matched to a gene. CDR3 nucleotides: TGCGCCAGCAGACCGACAGGGAGCAATCAGCCCCAGCATTTT. Its translation: CASRPTGSNQPQHF.

The chain has TRBV28 and TRBJ2-5, with D perhaps matching TRBD1 (6 bases). The V and J ends lost 1 base and 5 bases respectively, with 14 bases between them. The CDR3 has 15 residues. CDR1 and CDR2 from the germline V gene are MDHEN and SYDVKM. DNA for the CDR3: TGTGCCAGCAGTTTATCCGGGACACTGGGGGAGACCCAGTACTTC. Translated: CASSLSGTLGETQYF. Together with reference TRBV28 and TRBJ2-5, the CDR3 gives the full variable domain: DVKVTQSSRYLVKRTGEKVFLECVQDMDHENMFWYRQDPGLGLRLIYFSYDVKMKEKGDIPEGYSVSREKKERFSLILESASTNQTSMYLCASSLSGTLGETQYFGPGTRLLVL.

This clone was detected a few times. This rearrangement joins TRBV14 to TRBJ1-2; D unresolved. The CDR3 loop spans 12 amino acids. Germline CDR1 reads SGHDN; CDR2 reads FVKESK. V shed 0 bases and J shed 7 bases, with 6 bases lying between them. Written as DNA, the CDR3 is TGTGCCAGCAGCCAAGACCGTTTTGGCTACACCTTC. Translating gives CASSQDRFGYTF.